The rows below give T cell receptor beta chains drawn from one sample of a study of response to subunit inactivated influenza vaccine. One entry per CDR3 protein results from TCRdb running MiXCR on the RT-PCR reads. The sample lists around 650,000 distinct CDR3 sequences; less than 20% were seen once. Sample: PBMCs from blood, taken roughly 13 days after vaccination. These receptors were taken from a middle-aged man who received an inactivated influenza vaccine. CDR3s include the opening cysteine and the closing phenylalanine or tryptophan. D genes are given only for firm matches. For some rows the clone size is stated as once, few or many, or as a class when expanded; others skip it.

TRBV11-2,.,.,TRBJ1-4,TGTGCCAGCAGCTCGCCGAGGGGGGGTGAAAAACTGTTTTTT,CASSSPRGGEKLFF
TRBV5-1,few,.,TRBJ1-1,TGCGCCAGCAGCTTGGAGCCGAGAGGAGTGACTGAAGCTTTCTTT,CASSLEPRGVTEAFF
TRBV6-5,.,.,TRBJ2-7,TGTGCCAGCAGTTACTCCGACCTAGGCTACTACTACGAGCAGTACTTC,CASSYSDLGYYYEQYF
TRBV5-4,few,.,TRBJ2-3,TGTGCCAGCAGCTCCTCACTAGCCCGGGCCACAGATACGCAGTATTTT,CASSSSLARATDTQYF
TRBV20-1,few,.,TRBJ2-7,TGCAGTGCTAGAGATCGGAGTCAGGGAAAACCCGAGCAGTACTTC,CSARDRSQGKPEQYF
TRBV11-2,few,.,TRBJ2-1,TGTGCCAGCAGCTTAGAGGTGCGCTCCTACAATGAGCAGTTCTTC,CASSLEVRSYNEQFF
TRBV18,.,TRBD2,TRBJ2-1,TGTGCCACCAAAGGTAGCGGGACTATCTACAATGAGCAGTTCTTC,CATKGSGTIYNEQFF
TRBV10-3,.,.,TRBJ2-5,TGTGCCATCAGTGAGTCGAGGTCTTCTCAGTACTTC,CAISESRSSQYF
TRBV5-6,few,.,TRBJ2-7,TGTGCCAGCAGCGTTACCGGGAGACTCTACGAGCAGTACTTC,CASSVTGRLYEQYF
TRBV12-3/TRBV12-4,few,TRBD1,TRBJ1-4,TGTGCCAGCAGTTTGGGGATAGGGACAGAACTGTTTTTT,CASSLGIGTELFF
TRBV20-1,few,.,TRBJ1-2,TGCAGTGCTATCGGCTTGTATGGCTACACCTTC,CSAIGLYGYTF
TRBV2,.,.,TRBJ1-5,TGTGCCAGCAGTGACGTCCAGGCAAGGAATCAGCCCCAGCATTTT,CASSDVQARNQPQHF
TRBV20-1,few,.,TRBJ1-6,TGCAGTGCTAGGGGTAGAAGCTCCTATAATTCACCCCTCCACTTT,CSARGRSSYNSPLHF
TRBV7-9,.,TRBD2,TRBJ2-3,TGTGCCAGCAGCTTTCGGGATAGCGGGAGCACAGATACGCAGTATTTT,CASSFRDSGSTDTQYF
TRBV5-1,.,.,TRBJ2-1,TGCGCCAGCAGCTTCCAGGGGGGCTCCTACAATGAGCAGTTCTTC,CASSFQGGSYNEQFF
TRBV4-2,few,TRBD2,TRBJ2-1,TGTGCCAGCAGCCAAGTTGCAGGACTAGGGACCGTTGCTGAGCAGTTCTTC,CASSQVAGLGTVAEQFF
TRBV11-2,.,.,TRBJ1-2,TGTGCCAGCAGACCCTCCGGGAGGTTCTACTATGGCTACACCTTC,CASRPSGRFYYGYTF
TRBV20-1,few,.,TRBJ2-5,TGCAGTGCTAGAGGCCTAATTCAAGAGACCCAGTACTTC,CSARGLIQETQYF
TRBV20-1,.,TRBD2,TRBJ2-1,TGCAGTGCGCGCGGGACTAGCGGACTCAATGAGCAGTTCTTC,CSARGTSGLNEQFF
TRBV5-1,.,TRBD1,TRBJ2-5,TGCGCCAGCAGCGCGGAAAACAGGGGTGAGGAGACCCAGTACTTC,CASSAENRGEETQYF
TRBV5-1,few,.,TRBJ2-3,TGCGCCAGCAGCTTGGCCCTAGAGTGGGGCGGAAGCACAGATACGCAGTATTTT,CASSLALEWGGSTDTQYF
TRBV7-9,.,.,TRBJ2-2,TGTGCCAGCCCTAGGGGAGCCACCGGGGAGCTGTTTTTT,CASPRGATGELFF
TRBV29-1,many,.,TRBJ2-7,TGCAGCGTTGCAGGCCGGCAGGGGAAGAACGAGCAGTACTTC,CSVAGRQGKNEQYF
TRBV10-3,few,.,TRBJ2-5,TGTGCCATCAGAAGGGGATTTGATACGGAGACCCAGTACTTC,CAIRRGFDTETQYF
TRBV12-3/TRBV12-4,many,.,TRBJ1-1,TGTGCCAGCAGCGATCCCGGCGGGTTCACAAACACTGAAGCTTTCTTT,CASSDPGGFTNTEAFF
TRBV10-3,.,TRBD2,TRBJ2-7,TGTGCCATCAGTGTCACTAGCGGGAGCAACTACGAGCAGTACTTC,CAISVTSGSNYEQYF
TRBV6-2/TRBV6-3,once,.,TRBJ1-5,TGTGCCAGCAGTTACACGAGGGCATCTCAGCCCCAGCATTTT,CASSYTRASQPQHF
TRBV4-2,few,.,TRBJ2-1,TGTGCCAGCAGCCCCCTTCAAGTTAGCTCCTACAATGAGCAGTTCTTC,CASSPLQVSSYNEQFF
TRBV12-3/TRBV12-4,.,.,TRBJ1-2,TGTGCCAGCAGTTTAGCGAGATTGAGGTATCGGGGCTACACCTTC,CASSLARLRYRGYTF
TRBV7-2,.,.,TRBJ1-2,TGTGCCAGCAGCACGGGACCCCGGCACACCTTC,CASSTGPRHTF
TRBV9,few,.,TRBJ1-1,TGTGCCAGCAGCGTAGGCAGGGACTGGTCTGAAGCTTTCTTT,CASSVGRDWSEAFF
TRBV29-1,many,TRBD1,TRBJ2-7,TGCAGCGTAGACAGGACAGGGAGCGGGTCCTACGAGCAGTACTTC,CSVDRTGSGSYEQYF